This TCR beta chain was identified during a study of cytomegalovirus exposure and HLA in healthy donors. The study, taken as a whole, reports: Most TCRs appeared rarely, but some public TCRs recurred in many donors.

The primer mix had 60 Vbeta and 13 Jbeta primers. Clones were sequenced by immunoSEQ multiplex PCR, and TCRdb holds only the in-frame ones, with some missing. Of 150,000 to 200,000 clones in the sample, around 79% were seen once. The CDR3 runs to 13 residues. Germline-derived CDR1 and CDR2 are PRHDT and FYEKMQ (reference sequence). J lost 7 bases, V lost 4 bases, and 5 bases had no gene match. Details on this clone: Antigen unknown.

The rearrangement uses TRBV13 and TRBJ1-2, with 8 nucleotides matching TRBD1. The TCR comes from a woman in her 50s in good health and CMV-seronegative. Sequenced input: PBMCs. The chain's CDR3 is CASSSRTGCGYTF. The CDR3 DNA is TGTGCCAGCAGCTCCCGGACAGGGTGTGGCTACACCTTC.